This paragraph reports one T cell receptor (beta chain). Its antigen is not identified. TCRdb recomputed calls from the 5' RACE reads with MiXCR, one row per CDR3 protein. The repertoire consists of under 950,000 distinct CDR3 sequences, with under 20% occurring once and the leading ten covering around 19%. These data originate in a study of CD8 T cells in ankylosing spondylitis. There are 15 residues in the CDR3. Losses at the gene ends were 6 bases for V and 8 bases for J; bases not matched to a gene: 14. Germline-derived CDR1 and CDR2 are MNHNS and SASEGT. Study-level points and caveats: Apparently characteristic of ankylosing spondylitis blood was a TCR beta motif (under ten highly homologous variants). In reactive arthritis synovial fluid and blood, some motif variants had been reported before.

This TCR was recovered from a male donor with ankylosing spondylitis. Sequencing used blood, either unsorted or a sorted T cell fraction (not recorded which). This chain uses TRBV6-1 with TRBJ1-2; 8 bases match TRBD1. Here the CDR3 reads CASSPSPDRVGGYTF. In DNA form, the CDR3 reads TGTGCCAGCAGCCCTTCGCCGGACAGGGTAGGCGGCTACACCTTC.